The following is a TCR beta chain sequence with its context. This clonotype was recorded a few times. Its antigen is unknown. Base qualities are not provided; no much larger clone lies one nucleotide away. Amplification of TCR beta CDR3 regions was carried out from RNA transcripts. The first round of RT-PCR for the TCR CDR3 was performed with the HTBI primer set and the Qiagen OneStep RT-PCR kit. Libraries were constructed in a second round of multiplex PCR, after which size selection and purification were performed. Sequencing of the libraries was done on an Illumina HiSeq2000 using paired-end 100 bp reads. As for how the authors treated the data: Raw data were processed with SOAPnuke, discarding reads with adapters, uncalled bases, mean Phred below 15, or no exact constant-primer or identifier match. High-quality paired reads were merged using COPE v1.2.5, and each unique nucleotide sequence was defined as a clonotype. MiTCR v1.1 was used to align the clonotypes against IMGT TRBV, TRBD and TRBJ reference segments. The analysis was restricted to V-J combinations with a frequency above 0.0001, which together covered over 99% of the repertoires. The TCS score was defined as the ratio of F50 (clonal expansion) to E x V (chaos), calculated using BLOSUM62-based TCRdist between CDR3 peptides within each V-J. Welch's t-statistics and random forest reduced around 510 V-J features to around 14, which were used in a naive Bayes classifier (R e1071). TCRdb took the public reads, trimmed them with fastp at Q25, ran MiXCR for clone calling and kept in-frame beta chains. Entries that share a CDR3 protein sequence are merged under the most common genes and DNA. The V and J calls here are based on TCRdb, not the publication. This sample has 490,000 or so distinct CDR3 sequences in its table, and less than 20% of those were observed once. Jointly, the top ten make up about half of the sample.

The data were taken from a study of T cells in Graves' hyperthyroidism and ophthalmopathy (dated by TCRdb to the late 2010s). The study in broad terms: Peripheral blood samples were taken at initial diagnosis, before any treatment was given. To identify TCR V-J signatures that set the groups apart, the researchers used a discovery cohort of 100 patients, made up of under 50 with Graves' ophthalmopathy and 57 with stable Graves' hyperthyroidism. Prospective prediction of ophthalmopathy was tested in an independent validation cohort consisting of 18 to 20 hyperthyroidism patients and some 15 patients who later progressed to ophthalmopathy. For training and testing, the 80 to 100 patients in the discovery cohort were randomly divided in a 7:3 ratio. The study also compared thyroid tissue and blood T-cell repertoires from more than 5 Graves' hyperthyroidism patients. After sampling, hyperthyroidism patients received methimazole starting at 30 mg daily, and ophthalmopathy patients received high-dose intravenous methylprednisolone. According to the paper, TCR Vbeta CDR3 sequencing was carried out on approximately 140 peripheral blood samples, which came from over 40 ophthalmopathy, fewer than 80 hyperthyroidism and some 17 progressor patients.

Ophthalmopathy patients had moderately to severely active disease, Clinical Activity Score of at least 3, NOSPECS grade of at least 4, and duration under 3 months. Exclusion was applied to patients with uncontrolled infections, other autoimmune diseases, pregnancy or lactation. Clinical symptoms, serum thyroxine and TRAb, thyroid ultrasound, and orbital computed tomography formed the basis for the diagnoses. PBMCs were isolated from 8 to 10 ml of fresh peripheral blood by Ficoll-Paque density gradient centrifugation. Trizol reagent was used to extract total RNA, and RNA quality was then checked on an Agilent 2100 Bioanalyzer. CDR1 is given as SGHVS and CDR2 as FNYEAQ, both from the germline V gene. Reading from cysteine to phenylalanine, the CDR3 counts 15 amino acids. Left in the record is the CDR3 DNA by itself, 45 bases read in frame from the first base. Trimming removed 3 bases from V and 5 bases from J, leaving 17 bases between the germline ends.

Results and caveats for the whole study, not just this receptor: Sample size was not statistically predetermined, and blinding of investigators to group allocation was not performed. Blood samples also contained most of the expanded thyroid clonotypes (frequency above 0.001), which suggests that blood repertoires may reflect thyroid immune responses. In validation, the model predicted progression to ophthalmopathy a median of about 6.8 months before onset, with about 71% sensitivity and about 75% specificity. A 13 V-J signature model separated ophthalmopathy from stable hyperthyroidism, with roughly 88% sensitivity and approximately 81% specificity in cross-validation and 80%/75% in testing.

Sequences were obtained from blood. The clonotype originates from a man in his forties with Graves' ophthalmopathy. In this chain, TRBV7-6 is recombined with TRBJ2-7; perhaps TRBD1 is the D gene, with 6 bases matching. In nucleotides, the sequence is TGTGCCAGCAGCTTTGGTCAGGGGATAATCGACGAGCAGTACTTC. It encodes CASSFGQGIIDEQYF.